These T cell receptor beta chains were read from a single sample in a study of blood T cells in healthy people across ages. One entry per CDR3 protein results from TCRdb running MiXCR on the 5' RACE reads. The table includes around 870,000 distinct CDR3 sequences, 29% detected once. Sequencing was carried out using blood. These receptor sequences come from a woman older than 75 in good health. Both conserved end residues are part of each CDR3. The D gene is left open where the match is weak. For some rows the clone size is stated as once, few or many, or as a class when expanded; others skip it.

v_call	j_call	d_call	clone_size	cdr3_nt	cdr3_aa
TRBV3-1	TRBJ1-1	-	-	TGTGCCAGCAGCCAAGGCCCCAAGGCTGAAGCTTTCTTT	CASSQGPKAEAFF
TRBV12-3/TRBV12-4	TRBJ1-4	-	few	TGTGCCAGCAGGGACAAAACATCCCCCTCGGAAAAACTGTTTTTT	CASRDKTSPSEKLFF
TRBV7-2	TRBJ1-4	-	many	TGTGCCAGCAGTTTCCGTGCAACTAATGAAAAACTGTTTTTT	CASSFRATNEKLFF
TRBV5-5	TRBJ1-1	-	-	TGTGCCAGCAGCTTCGGTGGAGTCATGAACACTGAAGCTTTCTTT	CASSFGGVMNTEAFF
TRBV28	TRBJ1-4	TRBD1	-	TGTGCCAGCAGAACAGGGGGCTGGGACGAAAAACTGTTTTTT	CASRTGGWDEKLFF
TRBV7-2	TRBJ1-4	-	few	TGTACCAGCAGCTTATACGCATCAACTAATGAAAAACTGTTTTTT	CTSSLYASTNEKLFF
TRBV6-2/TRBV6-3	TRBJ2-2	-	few	TGTGCCAGCAGTTACGTAAACACCGGGGAGCTGTTTTTT	CASSYVNTGELFF
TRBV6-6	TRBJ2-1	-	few	TGTGCCAGCAGCACCAGAGGAGGGTCCTACAATGAGCAGTTCTTC	CASSTRGGSYNEQFF
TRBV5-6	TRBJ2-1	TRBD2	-	TGTGCCAGCAGCTTTAACAGCGGGGGGGCCTTGAAGCAGTTCTTC	CASSFNSGGALKQFF
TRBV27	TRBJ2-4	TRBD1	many	TGTGCCAGCAGTCCCGGACAGGGGGCAGCCAAAAACATTCAGTACTTC	CASSPGQGAAKNIQYF
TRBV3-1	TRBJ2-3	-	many	TGTGCCAGCAGCCAACGATGGACTAGCACAGATACGCAGTATTTT	CASSQRWTSTDTQYF
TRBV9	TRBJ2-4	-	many	TGTGCCAGCAGCGTAGGCGGGGGCGCTTACATTCAGTACTTC	CASSVGGGAYIQYF
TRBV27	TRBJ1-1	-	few	TGTGCCAGCAGTCCTCAGGGTCTGACGACTGAAGCTTTCTTT	CASSPQGLTTEAFF
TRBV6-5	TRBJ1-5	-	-	TGTGCCAGCAGCCGCTCGGGTCAGCCCCAGCATTTT	CASSRSGQPQHF
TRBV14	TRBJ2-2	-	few	TGTGCCAGCAGCCTGAGTGAGCTCGCCGGGGAGCTGTTTTTT	CASSLSELAGELFF
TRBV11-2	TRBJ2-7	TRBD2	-	TGTGCCAGCAGTCGGGGGGGTAGCAGGACTCCTCAGTACTTC	CASSRGGSRTPQYF